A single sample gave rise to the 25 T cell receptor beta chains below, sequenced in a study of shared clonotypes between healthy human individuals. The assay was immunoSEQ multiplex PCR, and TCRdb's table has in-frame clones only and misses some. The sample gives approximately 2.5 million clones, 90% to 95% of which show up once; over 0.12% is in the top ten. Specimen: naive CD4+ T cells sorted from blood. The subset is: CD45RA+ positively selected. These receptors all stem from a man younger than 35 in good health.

The CDR3: CASSQHPSTDTQYF. CDR3 coding DNA: TGTGCCAGCAGCCAGCACCCGAGCACAGATACGCAGTATTTT. The chain couples TRBV11-2 to TRBJ2-3; the D is unclear. This CDR3 has 14 residues. In germline, CDR1 is SGHAT, CDR2 FQNNGV. Deletions cut 5 bases from V and 0 bases from J, with 9 bases between.

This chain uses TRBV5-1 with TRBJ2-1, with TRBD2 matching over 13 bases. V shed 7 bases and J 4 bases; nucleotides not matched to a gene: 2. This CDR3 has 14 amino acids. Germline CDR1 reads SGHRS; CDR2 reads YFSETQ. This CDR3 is CASGLAGEYNEQFF. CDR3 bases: TGCGCCAGCGGACTAGCGGGAGAGTACAATGAGCAGTTCTTC.

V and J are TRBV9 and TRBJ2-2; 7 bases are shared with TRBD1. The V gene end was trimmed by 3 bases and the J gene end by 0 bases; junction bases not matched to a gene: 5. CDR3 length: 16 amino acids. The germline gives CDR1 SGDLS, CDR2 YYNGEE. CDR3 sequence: CASSGAGTANTGELFF. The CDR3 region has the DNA TGTGCCAGCAGCGGGGCCGGGACAGCGAACACCGGGGAGCTGTTTTTT.

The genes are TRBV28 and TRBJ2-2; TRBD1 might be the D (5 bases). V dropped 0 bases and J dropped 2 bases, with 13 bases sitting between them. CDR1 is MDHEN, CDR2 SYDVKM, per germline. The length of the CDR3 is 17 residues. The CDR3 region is CASSLWGRAGNTGELFF. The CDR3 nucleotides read TGTGCCAGCAGTTTATGGGGCAGGGCTGGAAACACCGGGGAGCTGTTTTTT. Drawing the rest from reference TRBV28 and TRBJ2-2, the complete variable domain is DVKVTQSSRYLVKRTGEKVFLECVQDMDHENMFWYRQDPGLGLRLIYFSYDVKMKEKGDIPEGYSVSREKKERFSLILESASTNQTSMYLCASSLWGRAGNTGELFFGEGSRLTVL.

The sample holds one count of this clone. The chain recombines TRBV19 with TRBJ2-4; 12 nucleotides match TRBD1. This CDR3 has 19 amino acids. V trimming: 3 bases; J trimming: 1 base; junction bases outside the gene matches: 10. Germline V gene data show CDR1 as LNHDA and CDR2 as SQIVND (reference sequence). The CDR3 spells CASSIRGQGAVLAKNIQYF. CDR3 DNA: TGTGCCAGTAGTATTAGGGGACAGGGGGCAGTATTGGCCAAAAACATTCAGTACTTC.

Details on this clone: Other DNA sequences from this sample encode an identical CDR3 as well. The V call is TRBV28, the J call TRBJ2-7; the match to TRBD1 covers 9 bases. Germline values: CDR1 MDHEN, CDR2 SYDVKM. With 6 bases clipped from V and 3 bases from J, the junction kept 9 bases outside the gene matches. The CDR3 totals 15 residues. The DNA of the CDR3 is TGTGCCAGCAGCTCGGCCGGGACAGGGTACTACGAGCAGTACTTC. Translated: CASSSAGTGYYEQYF.

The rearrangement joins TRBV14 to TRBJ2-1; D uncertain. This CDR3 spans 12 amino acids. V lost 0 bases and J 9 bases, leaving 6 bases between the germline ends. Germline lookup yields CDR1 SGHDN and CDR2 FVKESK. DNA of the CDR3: TGTGCCAGCAGCCAAGAGGGTTTTGAGCAGTTCTTC. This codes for CASSQEGFEQFF. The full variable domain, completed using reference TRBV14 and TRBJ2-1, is EAGVTQFPSHSVIEKGQTVTLRCDPISGHDNLYWYRRVMGKEIKFLLHFVKESKQDESGMPNNRFLAERTGGTYSTLKVQPAELEDSGVYFCASSQEGFEQFFGPGTRLTVL.

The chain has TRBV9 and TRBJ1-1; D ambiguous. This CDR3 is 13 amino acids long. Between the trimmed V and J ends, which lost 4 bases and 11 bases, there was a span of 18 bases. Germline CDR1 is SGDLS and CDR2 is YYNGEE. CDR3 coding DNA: TGTGCCAGCAGCCCGATCGTGGTCCCCAGGGCTTTCTTT. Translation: CASSPIVVPRAFF.

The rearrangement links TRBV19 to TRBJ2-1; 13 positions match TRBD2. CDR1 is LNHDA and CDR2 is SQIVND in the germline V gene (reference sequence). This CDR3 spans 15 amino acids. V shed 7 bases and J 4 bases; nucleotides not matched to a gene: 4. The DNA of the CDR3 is TGTGCCAGTACCAGGACTAGCGGGAGTTACAATGAGCAGTTCTTC. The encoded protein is CASTRTSGSYNEQFF.

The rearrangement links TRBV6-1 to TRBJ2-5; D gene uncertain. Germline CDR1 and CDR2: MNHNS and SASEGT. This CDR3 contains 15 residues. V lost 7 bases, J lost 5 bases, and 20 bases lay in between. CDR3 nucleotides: TGTGCCAGCAACCCCCGGGCAAACATTCCGGAGACCCAGTACTTC. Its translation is CASNPRANIPETQYF.

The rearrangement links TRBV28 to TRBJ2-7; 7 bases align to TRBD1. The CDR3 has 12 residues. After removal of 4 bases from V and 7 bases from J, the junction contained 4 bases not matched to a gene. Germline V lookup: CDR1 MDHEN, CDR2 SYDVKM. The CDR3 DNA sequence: TGTGCCAGCAGTTCTAGCAGGGGGGAGCAGTACTTC. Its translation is CASSSSRGEQYF. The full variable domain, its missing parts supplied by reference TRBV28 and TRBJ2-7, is DVKVTQSSRYLVKRTGEKVFLECVQDMDHENMFWYRQDPGLGLRLIYFSYDVKMKEKGDIPEGYSVSREKKERFSLILESASTNQTSMYLCASSSSRGEQYFGPGTRLTVT.

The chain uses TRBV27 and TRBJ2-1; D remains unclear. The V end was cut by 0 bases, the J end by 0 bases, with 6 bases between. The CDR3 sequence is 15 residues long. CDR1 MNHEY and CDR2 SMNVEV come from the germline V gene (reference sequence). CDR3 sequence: CASSLSLVSYNEQFF. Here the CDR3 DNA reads TGTGCCAGCAGTTTATCTCTTGTCTCCTACAATGAGCAGTTCTTC.

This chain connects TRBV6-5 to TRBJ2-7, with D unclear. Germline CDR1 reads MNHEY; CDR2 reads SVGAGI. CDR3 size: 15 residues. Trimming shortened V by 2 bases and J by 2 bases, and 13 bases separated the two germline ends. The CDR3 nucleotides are TGTGCCAGCAGTTACCAAGGTGCTGGAGCCTACGAGCAGTACTTC. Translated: CASSYQGAGAYEQYF.

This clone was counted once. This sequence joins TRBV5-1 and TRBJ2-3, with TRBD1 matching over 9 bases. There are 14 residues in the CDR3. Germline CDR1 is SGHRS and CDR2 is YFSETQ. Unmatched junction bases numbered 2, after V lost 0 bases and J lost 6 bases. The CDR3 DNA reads TGCGCCAGCAGCTTGGAAGGACAGGGGGATACGCAGTATTTT. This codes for CASSLEGQGDTQYF.

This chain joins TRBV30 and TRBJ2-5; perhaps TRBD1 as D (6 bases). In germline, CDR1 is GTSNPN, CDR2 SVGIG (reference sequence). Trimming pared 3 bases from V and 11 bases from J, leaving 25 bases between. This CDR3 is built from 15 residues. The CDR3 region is CAWSHYIRAGVEQYF. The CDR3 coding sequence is TGTGCCTGGAGCCACTACATTCGGGCAGGGGTTGAGCAGTACTTC.

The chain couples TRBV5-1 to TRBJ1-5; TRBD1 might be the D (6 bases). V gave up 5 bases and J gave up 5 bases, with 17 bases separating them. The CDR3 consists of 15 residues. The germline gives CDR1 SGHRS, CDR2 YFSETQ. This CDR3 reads CASSSGELPDQPQHF. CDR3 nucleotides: TGCGCCAGCAGTTCAGGGGAGTTGCCCGATCAGCCCCAGCATTTT. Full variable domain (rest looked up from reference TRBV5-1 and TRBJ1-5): KAGVTQTPRYLIKTRGQQVTLSCSPISGHRSVSWYQQTPGQGLQFLFEYFSETQRNKGNFPGRFSGRQFSNSRSEMNVSTLELGDSALYLCASSSGELPDQPQHFGDGTRLSIL.

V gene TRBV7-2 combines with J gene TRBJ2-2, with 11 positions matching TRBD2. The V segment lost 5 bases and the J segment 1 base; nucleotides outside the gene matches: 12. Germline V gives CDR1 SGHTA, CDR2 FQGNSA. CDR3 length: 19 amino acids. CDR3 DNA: TGTGCCAGCAGCCTTAGGGGCACAGGACTAGCGGGGAACACCGGGGAGCTGTTTTTT. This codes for CASSLRGTGLAGNTGELFF.

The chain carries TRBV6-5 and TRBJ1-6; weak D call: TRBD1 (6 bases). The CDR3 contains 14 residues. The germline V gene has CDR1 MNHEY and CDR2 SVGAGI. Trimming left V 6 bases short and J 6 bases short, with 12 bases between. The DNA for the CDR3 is TGTGCCAGCAGCGAGGGGGACGGTAATTCACCCCTCCACTTT. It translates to CASSEGDGNSPLHF.

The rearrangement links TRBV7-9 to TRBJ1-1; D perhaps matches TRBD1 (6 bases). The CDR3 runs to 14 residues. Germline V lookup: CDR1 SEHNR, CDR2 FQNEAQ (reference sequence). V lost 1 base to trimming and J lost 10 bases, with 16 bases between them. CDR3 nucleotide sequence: TGTGCCAGCAGCTTAGACCTTTCGGGACATGGAGCTTTCTTT. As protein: CASSLDLSGHGAFF.

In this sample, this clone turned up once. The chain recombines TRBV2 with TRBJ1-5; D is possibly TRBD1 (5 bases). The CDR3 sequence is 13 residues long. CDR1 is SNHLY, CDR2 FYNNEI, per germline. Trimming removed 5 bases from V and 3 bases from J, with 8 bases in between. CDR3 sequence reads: CASSQGYNQPQHF. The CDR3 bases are TGTGCCAGCAGTCAGGGATACAATCAGCCCCAGCATTTT.

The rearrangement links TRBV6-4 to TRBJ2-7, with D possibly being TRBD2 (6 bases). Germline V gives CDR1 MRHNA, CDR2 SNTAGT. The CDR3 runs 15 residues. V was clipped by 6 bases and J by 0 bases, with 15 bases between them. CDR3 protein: CASRLEDGSSYEQYF. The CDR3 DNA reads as TGTGCCAGCAGGCTCGAGGACGGGAGCTCCTACGAGCAGTACTTC.

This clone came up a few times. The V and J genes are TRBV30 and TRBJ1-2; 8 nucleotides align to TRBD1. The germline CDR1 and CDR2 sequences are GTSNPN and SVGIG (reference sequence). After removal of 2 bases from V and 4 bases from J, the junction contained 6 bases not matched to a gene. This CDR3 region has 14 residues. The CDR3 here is CAWSSQGTGYGYTF. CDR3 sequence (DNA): TGTGCCTGGAGTTCTCAGGGGACAGGCTATGGCTACACCTTC.

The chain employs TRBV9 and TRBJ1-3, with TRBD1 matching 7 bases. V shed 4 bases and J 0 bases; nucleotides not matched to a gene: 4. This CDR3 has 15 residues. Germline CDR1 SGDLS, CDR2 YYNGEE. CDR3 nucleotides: TGTGCCAGCAGCACCTGGACAGGCTCTGGAAACACCATATATTTT. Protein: CASSTWTGSGNTIYF.

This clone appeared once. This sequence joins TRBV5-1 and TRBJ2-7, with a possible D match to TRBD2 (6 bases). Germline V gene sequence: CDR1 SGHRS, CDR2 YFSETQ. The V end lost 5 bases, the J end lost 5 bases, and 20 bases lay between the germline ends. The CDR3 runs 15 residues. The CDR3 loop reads CASSENRELPNEQYF. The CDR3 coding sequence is TGCGCCAGCAGTGAGAACCGGGAGCTACCCAACGAGCAGTACTTC.

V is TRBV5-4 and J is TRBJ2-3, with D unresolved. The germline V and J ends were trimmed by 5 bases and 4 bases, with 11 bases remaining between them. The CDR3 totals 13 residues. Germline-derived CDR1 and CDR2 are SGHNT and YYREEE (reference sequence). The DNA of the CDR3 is TGTGCCAGCAGTGAGTCCCCGTCAGATACGCAGTATTTT. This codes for CASSESPSDTQYF.